In this sample, the clone carrying this T cell receptor (beta chain) turned up many times. Its antigen is undetermined. This sample stems from a study of read filtering for tumor transcriptome and immune sequencing. Study-level information: Among patients, some 17 were male and some 15 female, aged about 47 to 80 (mean roughly 63). TCR-mapped reads were about 3.5 to 10.27 million with IR-seq versus about 80 to 1273 with RNA-seq.

This library used approximately 0.4 ug RNA and molecular barcoded adaptors spanning alpha/delta and beta/gamma chains. TCRdb redid the calling of the reads with MiXCR, one entry per CDR3 protein. The sample lists 30,000 to 40,000 distinct CDR3 sequences, 14% occurring once. Germline V gene lookup returns CDR1 LNHDA and CDR2 SQIVND (reference sequence). The CDR3 extends over 14 amino acids. Losses at the gene ends were 7 bases for V and 3 bases for J; bases not matched to a gene: 7. Study outcomes and limitations: Without single-read clonotypes, shared clonotype proportions correlated more between IR-seq and RNA-seq. The sorted CD138-negative fraction was a mixed bone marrow immune population, not purified T cells.

The chain recombines TRBV19 with TRBJ2-7; TRBD1 matches 9 bases. The sequenced sample was a population of CD138-negative cells sorted from bone marrow. The receptor's source is a donor aged 40 or over with multiple myeloma. CDR3 protein: CASTPGQGNYEQYF. CDR3 bases: TGTGCCAGTACTCCGGGACAGGGTAACTACGAGCAGTACTTC.